These 22 T cell receptor beta chains were sequenced from one sample in a study of blood T cell repertoires in COVID-19. Here immunoSEQ multiplex PCR was the method, and the copy in TCRdb shows in-frame clones only, minus some. The sample holds some 150,000 clones, 82% seen once. The sequenced sample consisted of peripheral blood. The source is a woman aged 70-85 years with acute or convalescent COVID-19.

This chain joins TRBV19 and TRBJ2-5; TRBD1 is a possible D gene (8 bases). The germline V and J ends were trimmed by 5 bases and 4 bases, with 17 bases remaining between them. The CDR3 loop spans 15 amino acids. Germline CDR1 is LNHDA and CDR2 is SQIVND (reference sequence). The CDR3 coding sequence is TGTGCCAGTAGTCGACAGGGGCTAGCGGTAGAGACCCAGTACTTC. Translating gives CASSRQGLAVETQYF.

V and J are TRBV28 and TRBJ2-1, with TRBD2 identical over 14 bases. This CDR3 spans 17 amino acids. V gave up 6 bases and J gave up 4 bases; unmatched junction bases: 8. Germline V gives CDR1 MDHEN, CDR2 SYDVKM. The CDR3 nucleotides read TGTGCCAGCAGACCGGCAGGGACTAGCGGGAGTTACAATGAGCAGTTCTTC. Residues: CASRPAGTSGSYNEQFF.

The rearrangement uses TRBV7-2 and TRBJ2-7; 9 bases agree with TRBD1. CDR3 size: 15 residues. Germline CDR1 SGHTA, CDR2 FQGNSA. With 7 bases clipped from V and 3 bases from J, the junction kept 10 bases outside the gene matches. The CDR3 DNA reads TGTGCCAGCATTCAGGGACAGGGCGCCTTCTACGAGCAGTACTTC. Protein product: CASIQGQGAFYEQYF.

The chain is built from TRBV6-5 and TRBJ1-5; 12 bases are shared with TRBD1. Germline assignment: CDR1 MNHEY and CDR2 SVGAGI. V lost 4 bases and J lost 7; bases outside the gene matches: 8. There are 16 residues in the CDR3. In nucleotides, the CDR3 is TGTGCCAGCAGTTCACCGGGACAGGGGGCGATACAGCCCCAGCATTTT. Amino acid sequence: CASSSPGQGAIQPQHF.

This clone was seen a single time. This chain uses TRBV11-2 with TRBJ1-4, with D maybe TRBD1 (6 bases). The CDR3 is 15 amino acids. V lost 1 base to trimming and J lost 4 bases, with 10 bases between them. Germline-derived CDR1 and CDR2 are SGHAT and FQNNGV. CDR3 DNA sequence: TGTGCCAGCAGCTTAGTCCCAGGGGTTAATGAAAAACTGTTTTTT. Its protein is CASSLVPGVNEKLFF.

This chain joins TRBV30 and TRBJ2-5; D call uncertain. The V and J ends lost 0 bases and 2 bases respectively, with 7 bases between them. Germline CDR1 GTSNPN, CDR2 SVGIG (reference sequence). This CDR3 has 13 residues. The CDR3 coding sequence is TGTGCCTGGAGTGTTCAGGTACAAGAGACCCAGTACTTC. This sequence encodes CAWSVQVQETQYF.

This chain connects TRBV30 to TRBJ1-6; weak D call: TRBD1 (5 bases). Between the trimmed V and J ends, which lost 0 bases and 7 bases, there was a span of 19 bases. The V gene's germline CDR1 is GTSNPN and CDR2 SVGIG (reference sequence). The CDR3 is made up of 17 amino acids. The CDR3 sequence is CAWSVLSVGARNSPLHF. DNA for the CDR3: TGTGCCTGGAGTGTACTTTCGGTTGGGGCAAGGAATTCACCCCTCCACTTT.

V usage is TRBV9 and J usage is TRBJ2-7, with TRBD2 matching over 7 bases. Looked up from germline, CDR1 is SGDLS and CDR2 is YYNGEE. The CDR3 is 15 amino acids. Germline trimming cut 0 bases from V and 0 bases from J; bases unmatched to any gene: 3. CDR3 sequence reads: CASSVGEGLSYEQYF. In nucleotides, the CDR3 is TGTGCCAGCAGCGTAGGGGAGGGCCTCTCCTACGAGCAGTACTTC. The whole variable domain, remainder taken from reference TRBV9 and TRBJ2-7, is DSGVTQTPKHLITATGQRVTLRCSPRSGDLSVYWYQQSLDQGLQFLIQYYNGEERAKGNILERFSAQQFPDLHSELNLSSLELGDSALYFCASSVGEGLSYEQYFGPGTRLTVT.

The genes are TRBV30 and TRBJ2-1; TRBD2 matches 8 bases. V was clipped by 0 bases and J by 8 bases; unmatched bases: 9. Germline loops: CDR1 GTSNPN, CDR2 SVGIG (reference sequence). The CDR3 totals 15 residues. CDR3 nucleotide sequence: TGTGCCTGGAGTGTAGGTAGCGGGATTAACGATGAGCAGTTCTTC. This gives the protein CAWSVGSGINDEQFF.

The chain links TRBV10-3 to TRBJ1-2; possibly TRBD1 for D (5 bases). Germline V gives CDR1 ENHRY, CDR2 SYGVKD. V was cut by 3 bases and J by 6 bases, with 11 bases left in between. This CDR3 has 13 residues. CDR3 protein: CAISDARVDGYTF. The CDR3, as DNA: TGTGCCATCAGTGACGCCAGGGTGGATGGCTACACCTTC.

The V gene is TRBV19, the J gene TRBJ1-1, with D possibly TRBD1 on 6 matching bases. The germline gives CDR1 LNHDA, CDR2 SQIVND (reference sequence). CDR3 size: 15 residues. V was shortened by 6 bases and J by 1 base, with 15 bases between the two germline ends. The CDR3 protein is CASRDVGGANTEAFF. The CDR3 nucleotides are TGTGCCAGTAGAGATGTGGGGGGGGCGAACACTGAAGCTTTCTTT.

The rearrangement links TRBV2 to TRBJ1-6; weak D call: TRBD1 (6 bases). This CDR3 spans 14 amino acids. Germline V CDR1 and CDR2: SNHLY, FYNNEI. The ends were cut back, 2 bases at V and 7 bases at J, with 9 bases in the middle. CDR3 nucleotides: TGTGCCAGCAGTGAAACAGGGCGGAATTCACCCCTCCACTTT. Amino acid sequence: CASSETGRNSPLHF.

The rearrangement links TRBV7-8 to TRBJ1-3, with D possibly being TRBD1 (5 bases). Trimming took off 5 bases at V and 9 bases at J, with 8 bases between the two ends. Per the germline V gene, CDR1 is SGHVS and CDR2 is FQNEAQ. The CDR3 is made up of 11 amino acids. CDR3 in amino acids: CASSPGGTIYF. CDR3 DNA sequence: TGTGCCAGCAGCCCCGGGGGCACCATATATTTT. Full variable domain (outside the CDR3, taken from reference TRBV7-8 and TRBJ1-3): GAGVSQSPRYKVAKRGQDVALRCDPISGHVSLFWYQQALGQGPEFLTYFQNEAQLDKSGLPSDRFFAERPEGSVSTLKIQRTQQEDSAVYLCASSPGGTIYFGEGSWLTVV.

This chain joins TRBV28 and TRBJ1-5; TRBD1 is a possible D gene (5 bases). The germline V and J ends were trimmed by 2 bases and 5 bases, with 16 bases remaining between them. In germline, CDR1 is MDHEN, CDR2 SYDVKM. There are 16 residues in the CDR3. CDR3 protein: CASSLKGVFRYQPQHF. The CDR3 nucleotides are TGTGCCAGCAGTTTAAAAGGGGTGTTTAGGTATCAGCCCCAGCATTTT.

In DNA, the CDR3 is TGTGCCACCAGTCGATCGGGACAGGGACGCACCGGGGAGCTGTTTTTT. Translating it yields CATSRSGQGRTGELFF. The chain uses TRBV24-1 and TRBJ2-2, with 9 positions matching TRBD1. Germline-derived CDR1 and CDR2 are KGHDR and SFDVKD. This CDR3 contains 16 residues. The ends lost 6 bases at V and 4 bases at J; junction bases unmatched: 8.

The V and J genes are TRBV5-1 and TRBJ1-5, with 9 bases aligning to TRBD1. This CDR3 has 18 amino acids. Trimming at V came to 0 bases and at J to 2 bases, leaving 9 bases not matched to a gene. Germline CDR1 reads SGHRS; CDR2 reads YFSETQ. The CDR3 region has the DNA TGCGCCAGCAGCTTGGATCCACAGGGGGCGGGTGGCAATCAGCCCCAGCATTTT. Its translation: CASSLDPQGAGGNQPQHF.

The chain has TRBV9 and TRBJ1-3; possible D gene TRBD1, 5 bases. V lost 0 bases and J lost 2, with 6 bases in between. Germline CDR1 and CDR2: SGDLS and YYNGEE. The CDR3 covers 14 residues. CDR3 residues: CASSVAGPGNTIYF. CDR3 DNA: TGTGCCAGCAGCGTAGCAGGGCCTGGAAACACCATATATTTT.

The count of this clone is one. This chain joins TRBV7-2 and TRBJ2-3; 7 bases align to TRBD2. CDR1 is SGHTA and CDR2 is FQGNSA in the germline V gene. After removal of 1 base from V and 6 bases from J, the junction contained 13 bases not matched to a gene. This CDR3 has 17 residues. CDR3 loop: CASSLGTPRGSPDTQYF. CDR3 DNA: TGTGCCAGCAGCTTAGGCACCCCGCGGGGGAGCCCGGATACGCAGTATTTT.

The rearrangement joins TRBV7-2 to TRBJ1-2, with D possibly TRBD1 on 5 matching bases. The CDR3 sequence is 14 residues long. Germline V lookup: CDR1 SGHTA, CDR2 FQGNSA. Deletions cut 1 base from V and 6 bases from J, with 12 bases between. CDR3 nucleotide sequence: TGTGCCAGCAGCTTAGGGGTCCAAGGGGATGGCTACACCTTC. It is translated as CASSLGVQGDGYTF.

The rearrangement joins TRBV27 to TRBJ1-2; D is perhaps TRBD1 (5 bases). Germline CDR1 is MNHEY and CDR2 is SMNVEV (reference sequence). The V and J ends lost 5 bases and 4 bases respectively, with 11 bases between them. This CDR3 has 13 amino acids. CDR3 sequence reads: CASSQGPPYGYTF. The DNA of the CDR3 is TGTGCCAGCAGTCAGGGCCCCCCCTATGGCTACACCTTC.

This clone appeared once. V and J are TRBV27 and TRBJ2-1; 12 bases are shared with TRBD2. The germline gives CDR1 MNHEY, CDR2 SMNVEV (reference sequence). V was pared by 3 bases and J by 4 bases, with 1 base of the junction left unmatched. This CDR3 contains 15 residues. CDR3: CASSFGLAGYNEQFF. The CDR3 DNA sequence: TGTGCCAGCAGTTTCGGACTAGCGGGGTACAATGAGCAGTTCTTC.

The DNA for the CDR3 is TGTGCCAGCAGCCCCGGGAGGGGGGCCAACTATGGCTACACCTTC. As protein: CASSPGRGANYGYTF. The V and J genes are TRBV5-4 and TRBJ1-2; D might be TRBD1 (6 bases). The CDR3 runs to 15 residues. V lost 4 bases to trimming and J lost 2 bases, with 15 bases between them. Germline V gene lookup returns CDR1 SGHNT and CDR2 YYREEE (reference sequence).